The clone carrying this T cell receptor beta chain was seen only once. The antigen is unknown. This sample is part of a study of response to subunit inactivated influenza vaccine. Points from the study as a whole: Each seasonal influenza vaccination recruits few new T cells, the authors suggested.

Each CDR3 protein is one row after TCRdb ran MiXCR on the RT-PCR reads. Among 400,000 to 650,000 distinct CDR3 sequences listed, under 8.5% were seen once. The specimen comprised PBMCs from blood, sampled 23 to 25 months after vaccination. The clonotype originates from a man between 50 and 69 years old who received an inactivated influenza vaccine.

CDR3 nucleotides: TGTGCCAGCAGCCAACTGGGGGGTACGCAGTATTTT. It is translated as CASSQLGGTQYF. The chain carries TRBV7-2 and TRBJ2-3; tentatively, D is TRBD2 (6 bases). Germline V gene lookup returns CDR1 SGHTA and CDR2 FQGNSA. The CDR3 is 12 amino acids. Trimming took 5 bases from V and 8 from J, leaving 11 bases between them.